Below, 9 T cell receptor beta chains from the same sample are listed, as sequenced in a study of blood T cell repertoires in COVID-19. Method: immunoSEQ multiplex PCR; TCRdb's copy keeps in-frame clones and lacks some. The top ten hold roughly 7% of the sample, which has 200,000 or so clones, more than 65% seen once. Source material: PBMCs or T cells enriched from blood (not recorded which). These TCRs come from a man between 35 and 55 years old who had recovered from COVID-19.

The J gene is TRBJ2-5, the V gene TRBV12-3 or TRBV12-4; weak D call: TRBD2 (6 bases). This CDR3 spans 13 amino acids. V lost 5 bases, J lost 4 bases, and 11 bases lay in between. The CDR3 spells CASSTDYRETQYF. The CDR3 DNA follows: TGTGCCAGCAGTACGGACTATCGAGAGACCCAGTACTTC.

The chain links TRBV18 to TRBJ1-5; 7 positions match TRBD1. This CDR3 is 14 amino acids long. Trimming at V came to 6 bases and at J to 4 bases, leaving 6 bases not matched to a gene. Per germline, CDR1 KGHSH and CDR2 LQKENI. The chain's CDR3 is CASSPQGGNQPQHF. CDR3 bases: TGTGCCAGCTCGCCCCAGGGGGGTAATCAGCCCCAGCATTTT.

The chain uses TRBV4-2 and TRBJ1-6, with 8 bases that match TRBD1. Germline V gene data show CDR1 as LGHNA and CDR2 as YNFKEQ. Losses at the gene ends were 5 bases for V and 7 bases for J; bases not matched to a gene: 13. CDR3 length equals 17 residues. CDR3 nucleotide sequence: TGTGCCAGCAGCGCGACACCCAGGGGGCTCGGGAATTCACCCCTCCACTTT. Its translation: CASSATPRGLGNSPLHF.

The J gene is TRBJ1-4, the V gene TRBV9, with D maybe TRBD1 (6 bases). Trimming pared 3 bases from V and 0 bases from J, leaving 12 bases between. CDR1 SGDLS and CDR2 YYNGEE come from the germline V gene. The CDR3 runs to 16 residues. CDR3 bases: TGTGCCAGCAGCGCCCTAACAGGGTCAACTAATGAAAAACTGTTTTTT. Translation: CASSALTGSTNEKLFF.

CDR3 sequence reads: CASSQGGQGATEQFF. CDR3 nucleotides: TGTGCCAGCAGCCAAGGGGGACAGGGGGCCACTGAGCAGTTCTTC. The gene calls are TRBV4-2 and TRBJ2-1; TRBD1 matches at 12 bases. CDR3 size: 15 residues. Germline V gene sequence: CDR1 LGHNA, CDR2 YNFKEQ. J gave up 9 bases and V 1 base, and 4 bases lay outside the gene matches.

This clone was seen a single time. The chain uses TRBV4-2 and TRBJ1-6; D is unclear. The V end was cut by 4 bases, the J end by 2 bases, with 18 bases between. The CDR3 consists of 18 residues. Germline V gene lookup returns CDR1 LGHNA and CDR2 YNFKEQ. CDR3 DNA: TGTGCCAGCAGCCTACGGACGGGGAGCGTAACCTATAATTCACCCCTCCACTTT. Translated: CASSLRTGSVTYNSPLHF.

The V gene is TRBV6-5, the J gene TRBJ1-3; D remains unclear. Germline V gene data show CDR1 as MNHEY and CDR2 as SVGAGI. Trimming left V 2 bases short and J 4 bases short, with 6 bases between. The CDR3 covers 13 residues. CDR3 loop: CASSYLRGNTIYF. The CDR3 DNA is TGTGCCAGCAGTTACCTCCGGGGAAACACCATATATTTT.

V and J are TRBV30 and TRBJ2-7, with a possible D match to TRBD2 (5 bases). V shed 2 bases and J shed 1 base, with 6 bases lying between them. Germline lookup yields CDR1 GTSNPN and CDR2 SVGIG (reference sequence). The CDR3 contains 12 residues. The CDR3 region has the DNA TGTGCCTGGAGTCGGGATTCCTACGAGCAGTACTTC. Translated, it gives CAWSRDSYEQYF.

This clone was detected only once. The V and J genes are TRBV18 and TRBJ2-1; no reliable D call. The CDR3 is made up of 12 amino acids. Germline CDR1 KGHSH, CDR2 LQKENI. Trimming removed 3 bases from V and 10 bases from J, with 10 bases in between. CDR3 in amino acids: CASSPDPTEQFF. CDR3 sequence (DNA): TGTGCCAGCTCACCTGACCCGACAGAGCAGTTCTTC.